This paragraph reports one TCR beta chain. The record originates from a study of T cell changes during pregnancy in multiple sclerosis. Germline CDR1 reads MNHEY; CDR2 reads SMNVEV (reference sequence). Trimming took off 2 bases at V and 3 bases at J, with 7 bases between the two ends. The CDR3 is 13 amino acids. Using immunoSEQ multiplex PCR, the repertoire was profiled, and TCRdb retains in-frame clones only, with some absent. The table includes about 60,000 clones, roughly 91% detected once. Sequenced material: peripheral blood, taken in the second trimester of pregnancy. The origin of this receptor is a female donor in good health, enrolled as a control in a pregnancy study. The chain carries TRBV27 and TRBJ1-1; D remains ambiguous. The CDR3 DNA sequence: TGTGCCAGCAGTTTAGCGTTTCACACTGAAGCTTTCTTT. Translated: CASSLAFHTEAFF.